The 32 T cell receptor beta chains below come from one sample, sequenced in a study of T cell responses to AZD1222 COVID-19 vaccine. Sequencing used immunoSEQ multiplex PCR; TCRdb keeps in-frame clones, though not all of them. The sample holds some 190,000 clones, approximately 94% seen once. The sample in question was peripheral blood, obtained 28 days after the second dose of the MenACWY control vaccine. Receptors were obtained from an adult who received the MenACWY meningococcal vaccine as a control.

This chain's CDR3 is CASTRGVGENQPQHF. The CDR3, as DNA: TGTGCCAGCACCCGTGGAGTGGGGGAGAATCAGCCCCAGCATTTT. V and J are TRBV5-5 and TRBJ1-5, with D perhaps matching TRBD1 (5 bases). Germline V lookup: CDR1 SGHKS, CDR2 YYEKEE (reference sequence). This CDR3 region has 15 residues. Trimming removed 6 bases from V and 4 bases from J, with 17 bases in between.

This sequence joins TRBV4-1 and TRBJ1-2; TRBD1 matches at 7 bases. The CDR3 consists of 17 residues. V shed 1 base, J shed 6 bases, and the junction held 14 bases outside the gene matches. Per the germline V gene, CDR1 is MGHRA and CDR2 is YSYEKL. CDR3 bases: TGCGCCAGCAGCCAAGTTGAAGCCGGGACAGAAGAAAATGGCTACACCTTC. This codes for CASSQVEAGTEENGYTF.

The chain links TRBV5-4 to TRBJ2-7, with TRBD1 identical over 10 bases. The CDR3 is 14 residues long. The germline V gene has CDR1 SGHNT and CDR2 YYREEE (reference sequence). V trimming: 1 base; J trimming: 3 bases; junction bases outside the gene matches: 1. The CDR3, as DNA: TGTGCCAGCAGCTTGTGGGACAGGGGCTACGAGCAGTACTTC. This gives the protein CASSLWDRGYEQYF.

The rearrangement links TRBV24-1 to TRBJ2-1, with 7 nucleotides matching TRBD2. Germline V gives CDR1 KGHDR, CDR2 SFDVKD. V shed 4 bases and J 2 bases; nucleotides not matched to a gene: 10. The CDR3 is 17 residues long. The CDR3 nucleotides read TGTGCCACCAGTGACCCACTGTGGGGGGGGGCCTACAATGAGCAGTTCTTC. This codes for CATSDPLWGGAYNEQFF.

This sequence joins TRBV7-9 and TRBJ2-7; D ambiguous. There are 15 residues in the CDR3. The V gene lost 4 bases and the J gene lost 0 bases, with 13 bases spanning the gap. CDR1 SEHNR and CDR2 FQNEAQ come from the germline V gene (reference sequence). CDR3: CASSSPRSLSYEQYF. CDR3 nucleotide sequence: TGTGCCAGCAGCTCGCCTAGGAGCCTCTCCTACGAGCAGTACTTC.

The chain has TRBV4-1 and TRBJ1-1, with D hard to call. The CDR3 loop spans 14 amino acids. V lost 4 bases to trimming and J lost 0 bases, with 9 bases between them. Germline V gives CDR1 MGHRA, CDR2 YSYEKL. CDR3 nucleotides: TGCGCCAGCAGCCTTAGTGCGGTGAACACTGAAGCTTTCTTT. Translating gives CASSLSAVNTEAFF.

This chain links TRBV30 with TRBJ1-2; tentatively, D is TRBD1 (5 bases). The germline gives CDR1 GTSNPN, CDR2 SVGIG (reference sequence). The V and J ends lost 4 bases and 6 bases respectively, with 9 bases between them. This CDR3 has 11 amino acids. CDR3 amino acids: CAWNTRDGYTF. CDR3 sequence (DNA): TGTGCCTGGAACACCAGGGATGGCTACACCTTC.

This rearrangement joins TRBV5-6 to TRBJ2-7, with TRBD1 matching over 7 bases. The CDR3 has 14 amino acids. J lost 2 bases, V lost 0 bases, and 2 bases had no gene match. Germline CDR1 reads SGHDT; CDR2 reads YYEEEE. The CDR3 reads CASSLEGAPYEQYF. CDR3 coding DNA: TGTGCCAGCAGCTTGGAGGGGGCCCCCTACGAGCAGTACTTC.

This clone was recorded once. This chain connects TRBV2 to TRBJ2-6, with D unclear. The length of the CDR3 is 13 residues. V was cut by 7 bases and J by 0 bases, with 4 bases left in between. Germline V lookup: CDR1 SNHLY, CDR2 FYNNEI. CDR3 in amino acids: CASMGSGANVLTF. The DNA for the CDR3 is TGTGCCAGCATGGGCTCTGGGGCCAACGTCCTGACTTTC.

This chain joins TRBV28 and TRBJ2-5; 10 bases map to TRBD2. The CDR3 extends over 15 amino acids. Germline CDR1 is MDHEN and CDR2 is SYDVKM. The V gene end was trimmed by 4 bases and the J gene end by 1 base; junction bases not matched to a gene: 3. For the CDR3, the DNA is TGTGCCAGCAGTTGGCTAGCGGGGGCCCAAGAGACCCAGTACTTC. Protein: CASSWLAGAQETQYF.

The chain is built from TRBV28 and TRBJ2-7, with 8 positions matching TRBD1. CDR1 is MDHEN and CDR2 is SYDVKM in the germline V gene. V was clipped by 6 bases and J by 4 bases; unmatched bases: 2. The CDR3 consists of 12 residues. The CDR3 protein is CASRGQVYEQYF. The CDR3 region has the DNA TGTGCCAGCAGGGGACAGGTGTACGAGCAGTACTTC.

The V gene is TRBV4-2, the J gene TRBJ2-5, with 7 bases identical to TRBD2. The J segment lost 3 bases and the V segment lost 3 bases, leaving 10 bases of the junction unmatched. CDR1 is LGHNA and CDR2 is YNFKEQ in the germline V gene. The CDR3 runs to 16 residues. CDR3 residues: CASSQLPRGDEETQYF. The CDR3 DNA is TGTGCCAGCAGCCAGCTTCCCCGGGGGGACGAAGAGACCCAGTACTTC.

The V call is TRBV7-9, the J call TRBJ2-7, with 7 bases lining up with TRBD2. Germline lookup yields CDR1 SEHNR and CDR2 FQNEAQ (reference sequence). Germline trimming cut 8 bases from V and 5 bases from J; bases unmatched to any gene: 12. The CDR3 is 14 residues long. DNA for the CDR3: TGTGCCAGCGGGGAGGGGCAGTATCCCCACGAGCAGTACTTC. Translating gives CASGEGQYPHEQYF.

The chain carries TRBV7-2 and TRBJ2-1, with TRBD2 matching 8 bases. This CDR3 contains 17 residues. CDR1 and CDR2 from the germline V gene are SGHTA and FQGNSA. V dropped 0 bases and J dropped 1; count of bases not matched to a gene: 5. The CDR3 DNA is TGTGCCAGCAGCTTAGCGGGAACTAGCGGATCCTACAATGAGCAGTTCTTC. It codes for CASSLAGTSGSYNEQFF.

This clone has just one count. This sequence joins TRBV5-4 and TRBJ2-2; D remains unclear. Trimming shortened V by 3 bases and J by 7 bases, and 22 bases separated the two germline ends. This CDR3 comprises 17 residues. The germline CDR1 and CDR2 sequences are SGHNT and YYREEE (reference sequence). The CDR3 is CASSSPLKKSTYGELFF. CDR3 sequence (DNA): TGTGCCAGCAGCTCACCCCTAAAAAAGTCGACTTACGGGGAGCTGTTTTTT.

The chain links TRBV28 to TRBJ1-2, with D perhaps matching TRBD1 (6 bases). The V end lost 2 bases, the J end lost 4 bases, and 8 bases lay between the germline ends. CDR1 is MDHEN and CDR2 is SYDVKM in the germline V gene. The CDR3 totals 13 residues. The CDR3 loop reads CASSLGTSYGYTF. CDR3 bases: TGTGCCAGCAGTTTAGGGACATCCTATGGCTACACCTTC.

V gene TRBV27 combines with J gene TRBJ1-2, with D possibly TRBD1 on 6 matching bases. Trimming took 5 bases from V and 4 from J, leaving 20 bases between them. The CDR3 extends over 16 amino acids. Germline V CDR1 and CDR2: MNHEY, SMNVEV (reference sequence). CDR3 loop: CASSQRGTGRGYGYTF. The CDR3 bases are TGTGCCAGCAGTCAAAGGGGGACGGGAAGGGGCTATGGCTACACCTTC.

The gene calls are TRBV18 and TRBJ2-7; D is undetermined. CDR1 KGHSH and CDR2 LQKENI come from the germline V gene. The CDR3 consists of 14 residues. V gave up 2 bases and J gave up 2 bases, with 10 bases separating them. The CDR3 DNA reads TGTGCCAGCTCACCATTTGGCAGTACCTACGAGCAGTACTTC. Translating it yields CASSPFGSTYEQYF.

A single count supports this clone. V gene TRBV5-6 combines with J gene TRBJ1-2; 11 positions match TRBD1. This CDR3 contains 14 residues. The trim removed 7 bases at V and 6 bases at J, leaving 8 bases unmatched. From germline, CDR1 is SGHDT and CDR2 YYEEEE. CDR3 in amino acids: CASQGTGGIDGYTF. The CDR3, as DNA: TGTGCCAGCCAAGGGACAGGGGGGATAGATGGCTACACCTTC. Supplemented by reference TRBV5-6 and TRBJ1-2, the full variable domain reads DAGVTQSPTHLIKTRGQQVTLRCSPKSGHDTVSWYQQALGQGPQFIFQYYEEEERQRGNFPDRFSGHQFPNYSSELNVNALLLGDSALYLCASQGTGGIDGYTFGSGTRLTVV.

This clone was observed once. The CDR3 region is CAIGTEYEQYF. The CDR3 DNA is TGTGCCATCGGGACAGAATACGAGCAGTACTTC. The chain combines TRBV10-3 with TRBJ2-7; 7 positions match TRBD1. Per the germline V gene, CDR1 is ENHRY and CDR2 is SYGVKD. The J segment lost 4 bases and the V segment lost 8 bases, leaving 2 bases of the junction unmatched. CDR3 length: 11 amino acids.

The J gene is TRBJ2-1, the V gene TRBV6-5; no clear D gene. Trimming removed 5 bases at V and 6 bases at J, with 11 bases between. CDR1 is MNHEY and CDR2 is SVGAGI in the germline V gene. This CDR3 spans 13 amino acids. As DNA, the CDR3 is TGTGCCAGCAGTCGGACGGTTCTCAATGAGCAGTTCTTC. It specifies CASSRTVLNEQFF.

This clone was recorded only once. This chain connects TRBV5-1 to TRBJ2-1; 11 bases agree with TRBD2. V lost 4 bases, J lost 6 bases, and 9 bases stayed unmatched. CDR1 and CDR2 from the germline V gene are SGHRS and YFSETQ. The CDR3 is 16 amino acids. The CDR3 DNA sequence: TGCGCCAGCAGCCCCGCCCCTAGCGGGGGGTTCAATGAGCAGTTCTTC. This translates into CASSPAPSGGFNEQFF.

This chain joins TRBV6-5 and TRBJ1-2; 7 bases are a match to TRBD1. Per germline, CDR1 MNHEY and CDR2 SVGAGI. Unmatched junction bases numbered 11, after V lost 6 bases and J lost 4 bases. The CDR3 contains 15 residues. The CDR3 coding sequence is TGTGCCAGCAGACCCACAGGGGAGGGCCTCTATGGCTACACCTTC. Translating gives CASRPTGEGLYGYTF.

The DNA for the CDR3 is TGTGCCAGCAGTAAACAGGGATATCATTCACCCCTCCACTTT. It codes for CASSKQGYHSPLHF. V gene TRBV28 combines with J gene TRBJ1-6; D might be TRBD1 (6 bases). CDR1 and CDR2 (germline): MDHEN, SYDVKM. V gave up 5 bases and J gave up 8 bases, with 13 bases separating them. CDR3 size: 14 residues.

The chain recombines TRBV5-5 with TRBJ1-1; a possible D gene is TRBD1 (5 bases). The germline V gene has CDR1 SGHKS and CDR2 YYEKEE (reference sequence). This CDR3 spans 14 amino acids. V was trimmed by 1 base and J by 3 bases, leaving 10 bases between them. The CDR3 DNA reads as TGTGCCAGCAGCTTGCGGGACCGTGACACTGAAGCTTTCTTT. This gives the protein CASSLRDRDTEAFF.

This chain links TRBV15 with TRBJ1-4, with TRBD1 as a possible D gene (5 bases). The V end lost 6 bases, the J end lost 8 bases, and 19 bases lay between the germline ends. The germline gives CDR1 LNHNV, CDR2 YYDKDF (reference sequence). The CDR3 contains 15 residues. This CDR3 reads CATRDTGRDGEKLFF. DNA of the CDR3: TGTGCCACCAGGGACACTGGCAGGGATGGGGAAAAACTGTTTTTT.

The V gene is TRBV7-9, the J gene TRBJ1-4; D not resolved. This CDR3 spans 12 amino acids. Germline V lookup: CDR1 SEHNR, CDR2 FQNEAQ (reference sequence). Trimming left V 5 bases short and J 5 bases short, with 6 bases between. DNA for the CDR3: TGTGCCAGCAGCGTAAAAAATGAAAAACTGTTTTTT. It specifies CASSVKNEKLFF.

The chain combines TRBV7-8 with TRBJ1-6, with TRBD1 matching over 9 bases. J lost 8 bases, V lost 5 bases, and 10 bases had no gene match. There are 16 residues in the CDR3. The germline CDR1 and CDR2 sequences are SGHVS and FQNEAQ. CDR3: CASSRRTGESHSPLHF. CDR3 nucleotide sequence: TGTGCCAGCAGCCGACGGACAGGGGAATCGCATTCACCCCTCCACTTT.

This chain uses TRBV6-5 with TRBJ2-6; unclear D gene. CDR1 and CDR2 from the germline V gene are MNHEY and SVGAGI. This CDR3 has 13 amino acids. V gave up 10 bases and J gave up 0 bases, with 7 bases separating them. The CDR3 DNA reads TGTGCCATAGACAACTCTGGGGCCAACGTCCTGACTTTC. Protein: CAIDNSGANVLTF.

The V call is TRBV7-3, the J call TRBJ1-1; D uncertain. This CDR3 is built from 14 residues. Germline lookup yields CDR1 SGHTA and CDR2 FQGTGA. Trimming pared 0 bases from V and 4 bases from J, leaving 9 bases between. The CDR3 spells CASSLTPGATEAFF. The DNA of the CDR3 is TGTGCCAGCAGCTTAACGCCGGGCGCCACTGAAGCTTTCTTT.

The V call is TRBV24-1, the J call TRBJ2-1, with D tentatively TRBD2 (5 bases). With 1 base removed from V and 8 bases from J, the gap between germline ends came to 11 bases. Germline lookup yields CDR1 KGHDR and CDR2 SFDVKD. The CDR3 extends over 14 amino acids. CDR3 DNA sequence: TGTGCCACCAGTGATTTCAAGGACTTCGATGAGCAGTTCTTC. It encodes CATSDFKDFDEQFF.

The chain recombines TRBV7-6 with TRBJ2-7; D unresolved. The CDR3 consists of 12 residues. Germline CDR1 is SGHVS and CDR2 is FNYEAQ. V was clipped by 5 bases and J by 6 bases, with 11 bases between them. CDR3 sequence: CASSQDGREQYF. As DNA, the CDR3 is TGTGCCAGCAGCCAAGACGGGCGCGAGCAGTACTTC.